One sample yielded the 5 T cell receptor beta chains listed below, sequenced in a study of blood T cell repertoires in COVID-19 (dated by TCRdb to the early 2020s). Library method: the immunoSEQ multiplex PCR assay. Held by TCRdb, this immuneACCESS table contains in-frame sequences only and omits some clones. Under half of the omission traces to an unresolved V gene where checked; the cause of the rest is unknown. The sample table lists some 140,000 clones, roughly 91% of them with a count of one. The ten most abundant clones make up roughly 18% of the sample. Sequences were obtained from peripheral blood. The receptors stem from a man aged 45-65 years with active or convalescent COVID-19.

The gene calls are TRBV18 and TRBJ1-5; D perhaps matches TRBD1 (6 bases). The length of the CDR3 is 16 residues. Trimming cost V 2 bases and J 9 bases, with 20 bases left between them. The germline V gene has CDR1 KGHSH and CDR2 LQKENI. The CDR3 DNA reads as TGTGCCAGCTCACCAAAGGTCGCAGGGGAGGGTCGGCCCCAGCATTTT. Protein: CASSPKVAGEGRPQHF.

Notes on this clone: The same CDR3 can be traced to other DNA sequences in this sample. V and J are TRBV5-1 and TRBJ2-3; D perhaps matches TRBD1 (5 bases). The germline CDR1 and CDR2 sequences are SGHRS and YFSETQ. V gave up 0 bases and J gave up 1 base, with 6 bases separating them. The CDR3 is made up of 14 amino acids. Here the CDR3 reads CASSLGGRTDTQYF. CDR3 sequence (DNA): TGCGCCAGCAGCTTGGGGGGCCGCACAGATACGCAGTATTTT.

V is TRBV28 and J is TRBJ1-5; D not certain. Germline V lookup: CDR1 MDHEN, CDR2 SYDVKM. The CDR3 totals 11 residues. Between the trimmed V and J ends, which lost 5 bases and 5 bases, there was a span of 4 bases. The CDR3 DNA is TGTGCCAGCAGTAAGCATCAGCCCCAGCATTTT. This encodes CASSKHQPQHF.

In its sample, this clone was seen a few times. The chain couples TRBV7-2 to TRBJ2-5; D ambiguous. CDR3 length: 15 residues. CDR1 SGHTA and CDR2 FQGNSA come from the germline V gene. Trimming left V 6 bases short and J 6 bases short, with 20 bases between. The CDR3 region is CASSPETESYQTQYF. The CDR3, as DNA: TGTGCCAGCAGTCCGGAGACGGAGAGCTATCAGACCCAGTACTTC.

For the CDR3, the DNA is TGTGCCAGCTCACCAGACGGGGGGGGCCGGGTAATGAACAATGAGCAGTTCTTC. This sequence encodes CASSPDGGGRVMNNEQFF. This sequence joins TRBV18 and TRBJ2-1; 8 nucleotides align to TRBD2. Trimming cost V 2 bases and J 5 bases; bases outside gene matches: 14. CDR1 KGHSH and CDR2 LQKENI come from the germline V gene. The CDR3 consists of 18 residues.